This entry describes one T cell receptor (beta chain). Its target is not known. V gave up 1 base and J gave up 8 bases; unmatched junction bases: 7. CDR1 LGHNA and CDR2 YSLEER come from the germline V gene. The CDR3 runs to 15 residues. Primers used in a second PCR of roughly 7 to 12 cycles were a sample-barcoded 5' primer and a J-beta primer mix. Paired-end reads containing CDR3 totaled no fewer than 3 million for each sample. TCRdb recomputed calls from the 5' RACE reads with MiXCR, one row per CDR3 protein. Of about 1.4 million distinct CDR3 sequences listed, approximately 59% are singletons. The sample is drawn from a study of blood T cells in healthy people across ages. Collection of 8.5 to 10 milliliters of peripheral blood was performed for each donor. The authors isolated at least 7 million PBMCs per sample. General study results and limits: Getting older went along with TCR beta diversity per million T cells dropping roughly linearly.

The chain combines TRBV4-3 with TRBJ1-4, with TRBD1 matching over 7 bases. What was sequenced was blood. This receptor was obtained from a man in his late teens or twenties in good health. The chain's CDR3 is CASSQVRTGWEKLFF. The DNA for the CDR3 is TGCGCCAGCAGCCAAGTCCGGACAGGCTGGGAAAAACTGTTTTTT.